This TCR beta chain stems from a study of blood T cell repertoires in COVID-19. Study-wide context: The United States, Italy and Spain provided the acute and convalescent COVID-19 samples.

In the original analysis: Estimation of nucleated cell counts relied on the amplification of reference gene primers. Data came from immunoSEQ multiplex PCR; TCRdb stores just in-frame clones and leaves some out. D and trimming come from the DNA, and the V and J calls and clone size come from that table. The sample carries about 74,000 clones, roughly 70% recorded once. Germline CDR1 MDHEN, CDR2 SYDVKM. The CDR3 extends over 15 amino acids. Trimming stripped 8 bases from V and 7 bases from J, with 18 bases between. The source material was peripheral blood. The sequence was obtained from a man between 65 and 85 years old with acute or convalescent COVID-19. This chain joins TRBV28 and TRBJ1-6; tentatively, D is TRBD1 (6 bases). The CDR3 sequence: CASYLRGGGNSPLHF. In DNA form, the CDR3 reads TGTGCCAGCTACCTTCGGGGGGGCGGGAATTCACCCCTCCACTTT.